The T cell receptor beta chain described here comes from a study of T-cell memory formation after mild COVID-19. The table lists this clonotype with a few counts. What it recognizes is unknown. Employing constant-segment primers, 5'RACE generated TCR alpha and TCR beta cDNA libraries bearing sample barcodes and UMIs. TCRdb called the 5' RACE reads again in MiXCR, with one record for every CDR3 protein. This table holds 250,000 to 300,000 distinct CDR3 sequences, 15% to 20% found once. Study findings and constraints: Cross-reactive memory apparently joined, as some responding clones appeared in pre-infection memory. The study found balanced CD4/CD8 in clones contracting day 15 to 85 and a CD4+ lean in later expanders.

The CDR3 sequence is 12 residues long. The V gene's germline CDR1 is SGHNT and CDR2 YYREEE (reference sequence). The ends were cut back, 0 bases at V and 12 bases at J, with 10 bases in the middle. This sequence originates from a man aged 18 to 29 who had mild COVID-19 (a few samples of this study predate the infection). Cell type and time point are not known. The V gene is TRBV5-4, the J gene TRBJ2-1; D is ambiguous. Sequencing was done on a sample of PBMCs or a T cell subset sorted from them (not recorded which). The CDR3 DNA is TGTGCCAGCAGCTTGGGGGGATGGGGGCAGTTCTTC. Amino acid sequence: CASSLGGWGQFF.